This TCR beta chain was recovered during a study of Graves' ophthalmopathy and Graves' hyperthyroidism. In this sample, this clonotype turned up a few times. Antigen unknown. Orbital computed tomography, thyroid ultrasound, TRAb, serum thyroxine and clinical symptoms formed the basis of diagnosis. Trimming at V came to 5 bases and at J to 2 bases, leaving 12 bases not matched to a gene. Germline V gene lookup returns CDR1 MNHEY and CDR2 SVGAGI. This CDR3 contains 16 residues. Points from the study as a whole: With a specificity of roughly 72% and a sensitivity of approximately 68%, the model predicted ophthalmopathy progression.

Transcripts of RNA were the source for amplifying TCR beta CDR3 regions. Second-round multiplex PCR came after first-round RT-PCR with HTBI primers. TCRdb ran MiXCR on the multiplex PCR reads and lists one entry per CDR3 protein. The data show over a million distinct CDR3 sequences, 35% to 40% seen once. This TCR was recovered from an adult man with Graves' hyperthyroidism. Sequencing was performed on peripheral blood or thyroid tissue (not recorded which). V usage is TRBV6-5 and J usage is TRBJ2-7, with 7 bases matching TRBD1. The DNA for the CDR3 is TGTGCCAGCAGTCTCTTAGGACAGGATATGCCCTACGAGCAGTACTTC. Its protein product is CASSLLGQDMPYEQYF.